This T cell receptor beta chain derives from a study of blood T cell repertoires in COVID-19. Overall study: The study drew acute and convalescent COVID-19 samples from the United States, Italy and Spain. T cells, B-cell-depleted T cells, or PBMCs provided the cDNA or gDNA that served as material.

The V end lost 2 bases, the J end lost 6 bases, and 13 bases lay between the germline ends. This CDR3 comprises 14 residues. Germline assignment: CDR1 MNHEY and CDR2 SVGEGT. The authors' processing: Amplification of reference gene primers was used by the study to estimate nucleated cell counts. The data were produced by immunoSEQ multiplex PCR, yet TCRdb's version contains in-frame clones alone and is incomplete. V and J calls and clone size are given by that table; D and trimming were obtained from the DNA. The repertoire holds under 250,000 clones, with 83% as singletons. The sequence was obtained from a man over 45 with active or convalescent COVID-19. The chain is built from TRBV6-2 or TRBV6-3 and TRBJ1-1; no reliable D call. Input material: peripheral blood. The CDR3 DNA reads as TGTGCCAGCAGTTACCGGGAATCGGACTCTGAAGCTTTCTTT. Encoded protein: CASSYRESDSEAFF.